The rows below give T cell receptor beta chains drawn from one sample of a study of T-cell reconstitution after alpha-beta-depleted transplantation in children. TCRdb recomputed calls from the PCR reads with MiXCR, one row per CDR3 protein. The sample lists about 600,000 distinct CDR3 sequences, more than 9% occurring once. The sequencing here drew on PBMCs from the stem cell graft donor, taken from the stem cell graft. All receptors derive from a human donor who donated a stem cell graft to a child with acute myeloid leukemia. CDR3s include the opening cysteine and the closing phenylalanine or tryptophan. The order of the fields is D gene, J gene, clone size, V gene, CDR3 DNA, CDR3 protein. A D gene is named only where the DNA matches it firmly. Rows may omit the clone size; those that give it use once, few, many or a size class.

d_call: -; j_call: TRBJ2-1; clone_size: -; v_call: TRBV2; cdr3_nt: TGTGCCAGCTGTTTAGGTGAAGTGGGAGTGTTAGGGTACAATGAGCAGTTCTTC; cdr3_aa: CASCLGEVGVLGYNEQFF
d_call: -; j_call: TRBJ2-7; clone_size: few; v_call: TRBV28; cdr3_nt: TGTGCCAGCAGTTGGGGGATCTACGAGCAGTACTTC; cdr3_aa: CASSWGIYEQYF
d_call: -; j_call: TRBJ2-7; clone_size: few; v_call: TRBV5-1; cdr3_nt: TGCGCCAGCAGCGTAAGCAGTACGCGGGACGAGCAGTACTTC; cdr3_aa: CASSVSSTRDEQYF
d_call: -; j_call: TRBJ2-7; clone_size: -; v_call: TRBV9; cdr3_nt: TGTGCCAGCAGCGCCTCGAGCCGGCAGGGAATCGGCGAGCAGTACTTC; cdr3_aa: CASSASSRQGIGEQYF
d_call: TRBD1; j_call: TRBJ2-6; clone_size: -; v_call: TRBV24-1; cdr3_nt: TGTGCCACCAGTGATGCGACAGGGGGGGCCAACGTCCTGACTTTC; cdr3_aa: CATSDATGGANVLTF
d_call: TRBD1; j_call: TRBJ2-5; clone_size: many; v_call: TRBV7-9; cdr3_nt: TGTGCCAGCAGCCCCTACCGGGACAGGGGGCTGGAGACCCAGTACTTC; cdr3_aa: CASSPYRDRGLETQYF
d_call: -; j_call: TRBJ1-1; clone_size: -; v_call: TRBV3-1; cdr3_nt: TGTGCCAGCAGCTCGCTACTGCTGGGCACTGAAGCTTTCTTT; cdr3_aa: CASSSLLLGTEAFF
d_call: TRBD2; j_call: TRBJ2-1; clone_size: -; v_call: TRBV20-1; cdr3_nt: TGCAGTGCTAGAGACACCGCCGGGACTAGCGGCGTTGAGCAGTTCTTC; cdr3_aa: CSARDTAGTSGVEQFF
d_call: -; j_call: TRBJ2-1; clone_size: few; v_call: TRBV28; cdr3_nt: TGTGCCAGCATTTGGCAGGGCGGCAATGAGCAGTTCTTC; cdr3_aa: CASIWQGGNEQFF
d_call: -; j_call: TRBJ2-3; clone_size: -; v_call: TRBV25-1; cdr3_nt: TGTGCCAGCAGTGAATTAAAGAGGCAGGGGACAGATACGCAGTATTTT; cdr3_aa: CASSELKRQGTDTQYF
d_call: -; j_call: TRBJ2-2; clone_size: -; v_call: TRBV20-1; cdr3_nt: TGCAGTGCTAATAAGGCAAACGGGGAGCTGTTTTTT; cdr3_aa: CSANKANGELFF
d_call: -; j_call: TRBJ1-2; clone_size: few; v_call: TRBV20-1; cdr3_nt: TGCAGTGCCCCTCTCGCAGGGCGAGGCTACACCTTC; cdr3_aa: CSAPLAGRGYTF
d_call: -; j_call: TRBJ2-1; clone_size: -; v_call: TRBV3-1; cdr3_nt: TGTGCCAGCAGCCAAGGGCGGGTGGAGCAGTTCTTC; cdr3_aa: CASSQGRVEQFF
d_call: TRBD1; j_call: TRBJ1-4; clone_size: -; v_call: TRBV7-2; cdr3_nt: TGTGCCAGCAGCCCCGACAGGGCAACTAATGAAAAACTGTTTTTT; cdr3_aa: CASSPDRATNEKLFF
d_call: TRBD2; j_call: TRBJ2-2; clone_size: few; v_call: TRBV12-3/TRBV12-4; cdr3_nt: TGTGCCAGCAGGATTAGCGGGAGCACCGGGGAGCTGTTTTTT; cdr3_aa: CASRISGSTGELFF
d_call: TRBD2; j_call: TRBJ2-1; clone_size: few; v_call: TRBV27; cdr3_nt: TGTGCCAGCAGTGAGACTAGCGGGAGGGCCAGGTTCTTC; cdr3_aa: CASSETSGRARFF
d_call: -; j_call: TRBJ1-2; clone_size: once; v_call: TRBV20-1; cdr3_nt: TGCAGTGCCACTAGGGTGGAAGGCTACACCTTC; cdr3_aa: CSATRVEGYTF
d_call: -; j_call: TRBJ1-5; clone_size: many; v_call: TRBV6-5; cdr3_nt: TGTGCCAGCAGTTACTCGGTGGGGACCGGTCAGCCCCAGCATTTT; cdr3_aa: CASSYSVGTGQPQHF
d_call: TRBD2; j_call: TRBJ2-1; clone_size: -; v_call: TRBV20-1; cdr3_nt: TGCAGTGCTCGCTTCGGGGGGGAACAGTTCTTC; cdr3_aa: CSARFGGEQFF
d_call: -; j_call: TRBJ1-5; clone_size: -; v_call: TRBV25-1; cdr3_nt: TGTGCCAGCAGTGACACAGGGCAGCCCCAGCATTTT; cdr3_aa: CASSDTGQPQHF
d_call: -; j_call: TRBJ2-2; clone_size: many; v_call: TRBV18; cdr3_nt: TGTGCCAGCTCACAGCTCGTTCGACCCCAGAACACCGGGGAGCTGTTTTTT; cdr3_aa: CASSQLVRPQNTGELFF
d_call: -; j_call: TRBJ1-1; clone_size: few; v_call: TRBV6-5; cdr3_nt: TGTGCCAGCAGTTACTCCGCAGGGATGAACACTGAAGCTTTCTTT; cdr3_aa: CASSYSAGMNTEAFF
d_call: -; j_call: TRBJ2-3; clone_size: many; v_call: TRBV20-1; cdr3_nt: TGCAGTGCTAAGGGAAGCACAGATACGCAGTATTTT; cdr3_aa: CSAKGSTDTQYF
d_call: -; j_call: TRBJ1-2; clone_size: few; v_call: TRBV2; cdr3_nt: TGTGCCAGCAGTGAAATCCTCCAGGGAGGGGGCTACACCTTC; cdr3_aa: CASSEILQGGGYTF
d_call: TRBD1; j_call: TRBJ2-2; clone_size: -; v_call: TRBV20-1; cdr3_nt: TGCAGTGCTCCAGGGACAGGCGAGTCCGGGGAGCTGTTTTTT; cdr3_aa: CSAPGTGESGELFF
d_call: TRBD1; j_call: TRBJ2-7; clone_size: few; v_call: TRBV29-1; cdr3_nt: TGCAGCGTTGCGGTTTTGGGACAGGTGACTTACGAGCAGTACTTC; cdr3_aa: CSVAVLGQVTYEQYF
d_call: -; j_call: TRBJ2-2; clone_size: -; v_call: TRBV4-3; cdr3_nt: TGCGCCAGCAGCCAAACAACAGGAAAGAACACCGGGGAGCTGTTTTTT; cdr3_aa: CASSQTTGKNTGELFF
d_call: TRBD2; j_call: TRBJ2-7; clone_size: -; v_call: TRBV29-1; cdr3_nt: TGCAGCGTTTCGGGACTAGCGGGAGAGGTCCGGGCCGAGCAGTACTTC; cdr3_aa: CSVSGLAGEVRAEQYF
d_call: TRBD2; j_call: TRBJ2-3; clone_size: -; v_call: TRBV5-1; cdr3_nt: TGCGCCAGCAGCGGGGGGGATAGCACAGATACGCAGTATTTT; cdr3_aa: CASSGGDSTDTQYF
d_call: TRBD1; j_call: TRBJ1-3; clone_size: few; v_call: TRBV25-1; cdr3_nt: TGTGCCAGCACCGACAGGGGAACTGGAAACACCATATATTTT; cdr3_aa: CASTDRGTGNTIYF
d_call: -; j_call: TRBJ2-3; clone_size: few; v_call: TRBV5-1; cdr3_nt: TGCGCCAGCAGCATAAGCAGGGGGGCAGATACGCAGTATTTT; cdr3_aa: CASSISRGADTQYF
d_call: -; j_call: TRBJ2-7; clone_size: many; v_call: TRBV29-1; cdr3_nt: TGCAGCATCCTGAACAGGAACGAGCAGTACTTC; cdr3_aa: CSILNRNEQYF
d_call: TRBD2; j_call: TRBJ2-1; clone_size: few; v_call: TRBV4-1; cdr3_nt: TGCGCCAGCAGCCAAGATCTAGCGGGAACCAAGCAGTTCTTC; cdr3_aa: CASSQDLAGTKQFF
d_call: -; j_call: TRBJ1-2; clone_size: -; v_call: TRBV3-1; cdr3_nt: TGTGCCAGCAGCCAAGGAATCAGGGGAGACTATGGCTACACCTTC; cdr3_aa: CASSQGIRGDYGYTF
d_call: -; j_call: TRBJ2-5; clone_size: -; v_call: TRBV28; cdr3_nt: TGTGCCACTGCCCCGTACCAAGAGACCCAGTACTTC; cdr3_aa: CATAPYQETQYF
d_call: TRBD1; j_call: TRBJ2-6; clone_size: few; v_call: TRBV28; cdr3_nt: TGTGCCAGCAAGAGGACAGGGGGCATGGGGACCAACGTCCTGACTTTC; cdr3_aa: CASKRTGGMGTNVLTF
d_call: -; j_call: TRBJ2-1; clone_size: -; v_call: TRBV7-8; cdr3_nt: TGTGCCAGCAGTCCCCTGGGACTTCACGAACGGGAGCAGTTCTTC; cdr3_aa: CASSPLGLHEREQFF
d_call: -; j_call: TRBJ1-2; clone_size: -; v_call: TRBV7-9; cdr3_nt: TGTGCCAGCAGCTTAGCAGGGTACGGGTATGGCTACACCTTC; cdr3_aa: CASSLAGYGYGYTF
d_call: -; j_call: TRBJ2-2; clone_size: -; v_call: TRBV12-3/TRBV12-4; cdr3_nt: TGTGCCAGCAGAACTCCCTGGTCCGGGGAGCTGTTTTTT; cdr3_aa: CASRTPWSGELFF
d_call: TRBD1; j_call: TRBJ2-3; clone_size: -; v_call: TRBV12-3/TRBV12-4; cdr3_nt: TGTGCCAGCAGGGCGGACAGGGGATTCACAGATACGCAGTATTTT; cdr3_aa: CASRADRGFTDTQYF
d_call: -; j_call: TRBJ2-7; clone_size: -; v_call: TRBV9; cdr3_nt: TGTGCCAGCAGCGTAGTAGGCACAACCATCTACGAGCAGTACTTC; cdr3_aa: CASSVVGTTIYEQYF
d_call: -; j_call: TRBJ1-2; clone_size: -; v_call: TRBV20-1; cdr3_nt: TGCAGTGCCCAGGCTTTACACGTCACCCAGGAGGGCTACACCTTC; cdr3_aa: CSAQALHVTQEGYTF